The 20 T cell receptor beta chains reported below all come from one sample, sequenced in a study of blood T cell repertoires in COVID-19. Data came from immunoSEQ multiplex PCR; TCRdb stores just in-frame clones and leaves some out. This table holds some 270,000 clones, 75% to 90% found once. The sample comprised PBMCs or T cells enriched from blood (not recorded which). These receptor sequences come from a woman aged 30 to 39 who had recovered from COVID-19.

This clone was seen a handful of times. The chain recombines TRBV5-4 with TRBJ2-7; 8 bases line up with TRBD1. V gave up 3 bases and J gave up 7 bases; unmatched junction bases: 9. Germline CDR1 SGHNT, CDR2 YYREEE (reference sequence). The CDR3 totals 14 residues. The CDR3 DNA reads TGTGCCAGCAGCTCCGGACAGGGTAGTGTAGAGCAGTACTTC. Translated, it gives CASSSGQGSVEQYF.

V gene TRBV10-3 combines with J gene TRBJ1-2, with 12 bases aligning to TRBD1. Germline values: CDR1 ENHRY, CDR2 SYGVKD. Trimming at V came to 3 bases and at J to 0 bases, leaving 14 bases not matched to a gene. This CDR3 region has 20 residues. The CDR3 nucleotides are TGTGCCATCAGTGAATGGGCCCCGGGGACAGGGGGCCGGGCTAACTATGGCTACACCTTC. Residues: CAISEWAPGTGGRANYGYTF.

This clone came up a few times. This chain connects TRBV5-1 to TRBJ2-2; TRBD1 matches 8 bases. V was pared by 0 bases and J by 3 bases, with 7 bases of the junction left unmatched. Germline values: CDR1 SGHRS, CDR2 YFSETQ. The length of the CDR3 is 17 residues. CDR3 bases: TGCGCCAGCAGCTTGGATTGGGGCAGGGGGCACACCGGGGAGCTGTTTTTT. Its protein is CASSLDWGRGHTGELFF.

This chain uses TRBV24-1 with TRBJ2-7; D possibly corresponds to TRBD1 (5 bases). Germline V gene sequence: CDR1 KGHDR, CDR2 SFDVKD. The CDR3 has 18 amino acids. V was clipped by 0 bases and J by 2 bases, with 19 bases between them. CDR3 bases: TGTGCCACCAGTGATTTGAAAGGGCTACCATCAGGGCCCTACGAGCAGTACTTC. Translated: CATSDLKGLPSGPYEQYF.

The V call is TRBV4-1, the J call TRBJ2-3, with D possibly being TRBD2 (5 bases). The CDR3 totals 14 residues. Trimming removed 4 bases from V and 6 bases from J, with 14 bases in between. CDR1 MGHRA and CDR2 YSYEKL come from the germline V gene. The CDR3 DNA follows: TGCGCCAGCAGCCTGATCGGGATCTTGGATACGCAGTATTTT. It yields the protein CASSLIGILDTQYF.

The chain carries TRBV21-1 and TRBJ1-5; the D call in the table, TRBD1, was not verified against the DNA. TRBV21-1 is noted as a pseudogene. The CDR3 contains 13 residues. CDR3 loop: CASSSLQIQPQHF. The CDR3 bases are TGTGCCAGCAGCAGTCTACAGATTCAGCCCCAGCATTTT.

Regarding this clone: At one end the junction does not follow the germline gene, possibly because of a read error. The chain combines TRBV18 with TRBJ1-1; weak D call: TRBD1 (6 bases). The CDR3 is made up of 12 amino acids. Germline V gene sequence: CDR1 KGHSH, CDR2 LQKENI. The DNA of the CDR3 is TGTGCCAGCTCACCCCGGGACACTCAAGCTTTCTTT. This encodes CASSPRDTQAFF.

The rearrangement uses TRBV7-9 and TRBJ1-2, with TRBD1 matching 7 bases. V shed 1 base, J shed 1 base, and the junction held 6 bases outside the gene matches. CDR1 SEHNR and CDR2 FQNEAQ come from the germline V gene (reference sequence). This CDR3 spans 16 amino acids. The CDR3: CASSLGGQPSNYGYTF. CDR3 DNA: TGTGCCAGCAGCTTAGGGGGACAGCCAAGTAACTATGGCTACACCTTC.

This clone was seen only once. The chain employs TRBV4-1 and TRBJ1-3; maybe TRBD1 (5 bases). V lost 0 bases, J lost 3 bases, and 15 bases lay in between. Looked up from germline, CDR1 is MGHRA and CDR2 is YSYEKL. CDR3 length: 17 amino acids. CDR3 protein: CASSQDGGGFSGNTIYF. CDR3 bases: TGCGCCAGCAGCCAAGACGGGGGAGGGTTTAGTGGAAACACCATATATTTT.

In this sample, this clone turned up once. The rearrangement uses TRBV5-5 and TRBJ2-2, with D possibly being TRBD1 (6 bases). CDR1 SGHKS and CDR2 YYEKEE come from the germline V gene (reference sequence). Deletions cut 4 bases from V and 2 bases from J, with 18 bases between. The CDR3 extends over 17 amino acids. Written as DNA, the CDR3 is TGTGCCAGCAGCCCTGTGCCCTGGACAGTTAACACCGGGGAGCTGTTTTTT. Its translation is CASSPVPWTVNTGELFF.

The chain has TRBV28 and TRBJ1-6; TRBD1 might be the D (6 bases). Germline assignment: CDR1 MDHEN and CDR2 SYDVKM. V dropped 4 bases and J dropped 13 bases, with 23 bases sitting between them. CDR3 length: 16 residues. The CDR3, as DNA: TGTGCCAGCAGTTCGCCTATAGGCAGGGGTATCTTTCCCCTCCACTTT. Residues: CASSSPIGRGIFPLHF.

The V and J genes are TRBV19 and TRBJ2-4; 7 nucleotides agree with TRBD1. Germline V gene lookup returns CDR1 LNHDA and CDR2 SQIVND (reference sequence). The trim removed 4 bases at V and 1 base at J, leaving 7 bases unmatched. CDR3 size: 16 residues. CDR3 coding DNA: TGTGCCAGTAGTAAACAGGGGAACTACGCCAAAAACATTCAGTACTTC. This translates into CASSKQGNYAKNIQYF.

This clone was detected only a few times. CDR3 amino acids: CSARTGGNNSPLHF. The CDR3 DNA reads TGCAGCGCCCGGACAGGGGGGAATAATTCACCCCTCCACTTT. The rearrangement joins TRBV29-1 to TRBJ1-6, with TRBD1 identical over 10 bases. CDR3 length equals 14 residues. The germline gives CDR1 SQVTM, CDR2 ANQGSEA. V lost 7 bases, J lost 5 bases, and 5 bases stayed unmatched. Complete variable domain (other parts from reference TRBV29-1 and TRBJ1-6): SAVISQKPSRDICQRGTSLTIQCQVDSQVTMMFWYRQQPGQSLTLIATANQGSEATYESGFVIDKFPISRPNLTFSTLTVSNMSPEDSSIYLCSARTGGNNSPLHFGNGTRLTVT.

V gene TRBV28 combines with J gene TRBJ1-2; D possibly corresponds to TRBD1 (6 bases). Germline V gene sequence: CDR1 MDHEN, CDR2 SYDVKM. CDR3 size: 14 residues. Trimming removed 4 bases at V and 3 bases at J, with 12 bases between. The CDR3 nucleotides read TGTGCCAGCAGTTCCAGGACAGAGTACTATGGCTACACCTTC. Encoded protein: CASSSRTEYYGYTF.

The DNA of the CDR3 is TGCGCCAGCAGTGAAGGGGCAAATCAGCCCCAGCATTTT. Its protein product is CASSEGANQPQHF. The genes are TRBV10-1 and TRBJ1-5, with a weak D call TRBD1 (5 bases). The CDR3 covers 13 residues. V lost 3 bases and J 4 bases, leaving 7 bases between the germline ends. Germline loops: CDR1 WNHNN, CDR2 SYGVQD (reference sequence).

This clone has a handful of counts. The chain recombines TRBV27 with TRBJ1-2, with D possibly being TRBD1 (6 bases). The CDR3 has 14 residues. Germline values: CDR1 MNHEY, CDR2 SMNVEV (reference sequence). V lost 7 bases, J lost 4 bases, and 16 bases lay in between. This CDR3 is CASKTSGASYGYTF. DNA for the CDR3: TGTGCCAGCAAAACCTCAGGGGCCTCCTATGGCTACACCTTC.

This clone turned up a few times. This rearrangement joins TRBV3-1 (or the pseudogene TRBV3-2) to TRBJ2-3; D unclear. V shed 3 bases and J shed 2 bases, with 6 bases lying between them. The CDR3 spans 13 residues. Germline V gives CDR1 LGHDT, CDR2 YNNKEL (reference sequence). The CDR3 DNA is TGTGCCAGCAGCCATTCCTACACAGATACGCAGTATTTT. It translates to CASSHSYTDTQYF.

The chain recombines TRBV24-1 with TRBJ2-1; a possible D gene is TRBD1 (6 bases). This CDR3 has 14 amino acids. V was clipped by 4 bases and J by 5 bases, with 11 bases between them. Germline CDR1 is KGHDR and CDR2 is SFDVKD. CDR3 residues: CATSEDSNNNEQFF. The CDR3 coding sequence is TGTGCCACCAGTGAGGACAGTAATAACAATGAGCAGTTCTTC.

The CDR3 loop is CASSWGGRGPGETQYF. As DNA, the CDR3 is TGTGCCAGCAGTTGGGGGGGCAGGGGGCCCGGGGAGACCCAGTACTTC. The V call is TRBV27, the J call TRBJ2-5; the D gene is possibly TRBD1 (8 bases). The germline V gene has CDR1 MNHEY and CDR2 SMNVEV (reference sequence). Trimming shortened V by 4 bases and J by 5 bases, and 20 bases separated the two germline ends. This CDR3 is built from 16 residues.

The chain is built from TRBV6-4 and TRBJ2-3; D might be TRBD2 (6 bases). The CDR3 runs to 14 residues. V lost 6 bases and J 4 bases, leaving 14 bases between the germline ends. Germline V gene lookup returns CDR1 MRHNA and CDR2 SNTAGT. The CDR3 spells CASSPVGEADTQYF. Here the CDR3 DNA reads TGTGCCAGCAGCCCCGTAGGGGAGGCAGATACGCAGTATTTT.